This TCR beta chain comes out of a study of shared clonotypes between healthy human individuals. Study-wide background: Each donor contributed plates that comprised three CD4 naive, three CD4 memory, two CD8 naive and one CD8 memory.

Study-wide results and limits: Larger richness was generally estimated for naive than memory subsets.

Each replicate PCR on the sorted subsets used roughly 210 ng DNA (roughly 32,000 T cell genomes). The method was immunoSEQ multiplex PCR; TCRdb's version includes in-frame clones alone and lacks a portion of them. The table includes 2 million to 2.5 million clones, nearly 97% detected once. Partitioning of CD4+ cells yielded a CD45RA+ naive subset and a CD45RA-negative memory subset. CDR1 is SGHTA, CDR2 FQGNSA, per germline. CDR3 size: 13 residues. V was trimmed by 3 bases and J by 9 bases, leaving 14 bases between them. On this clone: Antigen unknown.

This clonotype was sampled from a man between 18 and 35 years old in good health. The sequenced material came from naive CD4+ T cells sorted from blood. The subset here: CD45RA+ positively selected. The rearrangement uses TRBV7-2 and TRBJ2-5; TRBD1 or TRBD2 may be the D gene (8 bases each). CDR3 sequence reads: CASSFRGGQAQYF. In nucleotides, the CDR3 is TGTGCCAGCAGCTTTCGGGGGGGACAGGCCCAGTACTTC.